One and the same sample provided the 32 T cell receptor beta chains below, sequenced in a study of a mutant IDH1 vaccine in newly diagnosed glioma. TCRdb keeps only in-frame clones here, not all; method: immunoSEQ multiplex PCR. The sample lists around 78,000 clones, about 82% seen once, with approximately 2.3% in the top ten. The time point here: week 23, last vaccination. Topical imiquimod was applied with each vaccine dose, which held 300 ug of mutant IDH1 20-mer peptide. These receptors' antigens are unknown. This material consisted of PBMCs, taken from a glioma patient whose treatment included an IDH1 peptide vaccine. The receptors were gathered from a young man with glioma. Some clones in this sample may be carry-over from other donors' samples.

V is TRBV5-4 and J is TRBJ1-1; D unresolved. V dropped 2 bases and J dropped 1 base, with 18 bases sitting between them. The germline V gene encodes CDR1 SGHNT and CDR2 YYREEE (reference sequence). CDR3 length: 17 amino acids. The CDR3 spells CASSFGLGRIANTEAFF. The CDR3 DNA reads TGTGCCAGCAGCTTTGGACTGGGTAGGATAGCGAACACTGAAGCTTTCTTT.

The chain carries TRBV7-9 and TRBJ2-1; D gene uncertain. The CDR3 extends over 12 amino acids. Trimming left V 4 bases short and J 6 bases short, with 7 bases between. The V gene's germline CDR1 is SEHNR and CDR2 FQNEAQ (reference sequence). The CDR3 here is CASSSNLNEQFF. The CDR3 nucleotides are TGTGCCAGCAGCTCAAACCTCAATGAGCAGTTCTTC.

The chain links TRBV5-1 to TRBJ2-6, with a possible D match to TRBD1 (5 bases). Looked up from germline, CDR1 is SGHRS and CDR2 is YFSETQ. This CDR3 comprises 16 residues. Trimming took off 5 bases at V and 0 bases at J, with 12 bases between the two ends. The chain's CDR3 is CASRPAGFSGANVLTF. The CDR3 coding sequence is TGCGCCAGCAGACCAGCAGGGTTCTCTGGGGCCAACGTCCTGACTTTC. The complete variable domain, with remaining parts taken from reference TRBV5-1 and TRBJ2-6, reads KAGVTQTPRYLIKTRGQQVTLSCSPISGHRSVSWYQQTPGQGLQFLFEYFSETQRNKGNFPGRFSGRQFSNSRSEMNVSTLELGDSALYLCASRPAGFSGANVLTFGAGSRLTVL.

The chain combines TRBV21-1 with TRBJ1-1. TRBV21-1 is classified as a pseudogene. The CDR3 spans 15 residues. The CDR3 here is CASSKAGGQSTEAFF. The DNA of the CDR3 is TGTGCCAGCAGCAAAGCGGGAGGGCAGAGCACTGAAGCTTTCTTT.

CDR3 sequence: CASSLVAGSYNEQFF. The CDR3 DNA reads TGTGCCAGCAGCTTAGTGGCAGGGTCCTACAATGAGCAGTTCTTC. V usage is TRBV7-9 and J usage is TRBJ2-1; perhaps TRBD1 as D (5 bases). CDR1 and CDR2 from the germline V gene are SEHNR and FQNEAQ (reference sequence). The CDR3 length is 15 residues. The V end lost 1 base, the J end lost 1 base, and 8 bases lay between the germline ends.

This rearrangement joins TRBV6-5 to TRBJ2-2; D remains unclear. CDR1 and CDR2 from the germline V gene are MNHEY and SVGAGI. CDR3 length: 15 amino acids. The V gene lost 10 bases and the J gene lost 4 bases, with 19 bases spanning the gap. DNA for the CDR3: TGTGCCACCTCCTTAGATGGCGGAAGCACCGGGGAGCTGTTTTTT. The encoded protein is CATSLDGGSTGELFF.

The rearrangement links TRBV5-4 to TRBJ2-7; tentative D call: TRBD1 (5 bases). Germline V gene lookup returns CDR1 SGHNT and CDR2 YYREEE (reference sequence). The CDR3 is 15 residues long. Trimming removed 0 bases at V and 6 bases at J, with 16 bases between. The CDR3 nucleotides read TGTGCCAGCAGCTTGGCCTCAAGGGGCCCGGGCGAGCAGTACTTC. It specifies CASSLASRGPGEQYF. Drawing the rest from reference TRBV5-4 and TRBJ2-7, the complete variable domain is ETGVTQSPTHLIKTRGQQVTLRCSSQSGHNTVSWYQQALGQGPQFIFQYYREEENGRGNFPPRFSGLQFPNYSSELNVNALELDDSALYLCASSLASRGPGEQYFGPGTRLTVT.

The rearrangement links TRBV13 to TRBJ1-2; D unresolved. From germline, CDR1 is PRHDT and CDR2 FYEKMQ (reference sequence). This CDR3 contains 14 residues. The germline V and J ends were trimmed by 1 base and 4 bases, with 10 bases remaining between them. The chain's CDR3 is CASSLVRPSYGYTF. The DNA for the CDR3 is TGTGCCAGCAGCTTAGTGAGGCCGAGCTATGGCTACACCTTC. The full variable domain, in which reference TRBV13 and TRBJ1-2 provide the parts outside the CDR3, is AAGVIQSPRHLIKEKRETATLKCYPIPRHDTVYWYQQGPGQDPQFLISFYEKMQSDKGSIPDRFSAQQFSDYHSELNMSSLELGDSALYFCASSLVRPSYGYTFGSGTRLTVV.

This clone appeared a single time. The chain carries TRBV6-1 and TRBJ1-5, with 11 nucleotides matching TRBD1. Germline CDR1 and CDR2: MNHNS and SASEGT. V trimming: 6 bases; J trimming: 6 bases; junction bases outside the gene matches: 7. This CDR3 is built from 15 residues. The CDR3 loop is CASSHTGTGGQPQHF. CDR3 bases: TGTGCCAGCAGCCACACCGGGACAGGGGGTCAGCCCCAGCATTTT.

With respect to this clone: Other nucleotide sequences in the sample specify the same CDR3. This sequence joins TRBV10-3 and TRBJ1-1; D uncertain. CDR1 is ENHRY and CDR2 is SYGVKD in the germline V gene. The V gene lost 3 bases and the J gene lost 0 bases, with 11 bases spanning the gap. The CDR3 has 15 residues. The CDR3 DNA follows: TGTGCCATCAGTGAATCGGGCGGCGTGAACACTGAAGCTTTCTTT. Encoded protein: CAISESGGVNTEAFF.

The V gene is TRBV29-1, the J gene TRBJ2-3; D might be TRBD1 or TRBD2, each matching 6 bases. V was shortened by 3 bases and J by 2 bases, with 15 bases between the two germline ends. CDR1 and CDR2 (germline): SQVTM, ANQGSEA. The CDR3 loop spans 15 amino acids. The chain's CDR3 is CSVDGGRAVTDTQYF. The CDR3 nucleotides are TGCAGCGTTGATGGGGGGCGTGCCGTCACAGATACGCAGTATTTT.

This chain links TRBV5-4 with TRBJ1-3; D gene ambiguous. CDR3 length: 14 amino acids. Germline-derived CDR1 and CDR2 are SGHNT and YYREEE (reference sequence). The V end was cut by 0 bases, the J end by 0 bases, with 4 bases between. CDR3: CASSLEVSGNTIYF. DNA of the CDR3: TGTGCCAGCAGCTTGGAAGTCTCTGGAAACACCATATATTTT.

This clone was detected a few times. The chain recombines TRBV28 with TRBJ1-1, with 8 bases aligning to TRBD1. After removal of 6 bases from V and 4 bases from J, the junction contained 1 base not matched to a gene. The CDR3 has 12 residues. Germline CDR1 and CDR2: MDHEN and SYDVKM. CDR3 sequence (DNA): TGTGCCAGCAGCACAGGGGGCACTGAAGCTTTCTTT. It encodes CASSTGGTEAFF.

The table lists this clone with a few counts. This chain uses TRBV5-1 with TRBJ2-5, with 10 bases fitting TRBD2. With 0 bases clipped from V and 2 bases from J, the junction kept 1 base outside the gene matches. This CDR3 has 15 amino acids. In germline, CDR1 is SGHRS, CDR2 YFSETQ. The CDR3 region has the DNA TGCGCCAGCAGCTTGGGGACTAGCGGTCAAGAGACCCAGTACTTC. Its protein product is CASSLGTSGQETQYF.

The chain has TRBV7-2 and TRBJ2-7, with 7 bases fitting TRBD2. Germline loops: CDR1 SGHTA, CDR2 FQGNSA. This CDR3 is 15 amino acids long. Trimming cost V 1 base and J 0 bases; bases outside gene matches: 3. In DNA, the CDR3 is TGTGCCAGCAGCTTAGGGGGGGGTTTCTCCTACGAGCAGTACTTC. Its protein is CASSLGGGFSYEQYF.

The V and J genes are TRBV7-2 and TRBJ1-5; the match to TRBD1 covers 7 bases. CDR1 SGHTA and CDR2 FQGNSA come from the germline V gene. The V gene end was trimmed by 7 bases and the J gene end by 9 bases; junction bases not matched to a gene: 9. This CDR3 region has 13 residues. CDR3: CASTPTGNGPQHF. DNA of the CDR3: TGTGCCAGCACCCCGACAGGGAATGGGCCCCAGCATTTT.

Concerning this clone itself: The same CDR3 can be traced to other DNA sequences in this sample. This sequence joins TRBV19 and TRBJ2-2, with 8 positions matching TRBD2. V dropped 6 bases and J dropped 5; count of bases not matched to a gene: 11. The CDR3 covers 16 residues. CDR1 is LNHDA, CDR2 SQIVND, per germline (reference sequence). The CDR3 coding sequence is TGTGCCAGTAGCTATCCCAGCGGGAGTGGAACCGGGGAGCTGTTTTTT. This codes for CASSYPSGSGTGELFF.

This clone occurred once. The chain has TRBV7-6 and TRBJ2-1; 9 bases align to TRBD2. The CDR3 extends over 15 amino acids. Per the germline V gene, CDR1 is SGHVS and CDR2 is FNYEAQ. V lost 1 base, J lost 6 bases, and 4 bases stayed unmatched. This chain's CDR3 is CASSLDSGGFNEQFF. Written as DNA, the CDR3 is TGTGCCAGCAGCTTAGATAGCGGGGGCTTCAATGAGCAGTTCTTC.

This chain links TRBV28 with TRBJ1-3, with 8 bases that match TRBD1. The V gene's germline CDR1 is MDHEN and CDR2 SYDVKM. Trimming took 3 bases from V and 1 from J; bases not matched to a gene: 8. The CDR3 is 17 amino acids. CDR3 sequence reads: CASSFPGTGNSGNTIYF. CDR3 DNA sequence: TGTGCCAGCAGTTTCCCCGGGACAGGAAATTCTGGAAACACCATATATTTT.

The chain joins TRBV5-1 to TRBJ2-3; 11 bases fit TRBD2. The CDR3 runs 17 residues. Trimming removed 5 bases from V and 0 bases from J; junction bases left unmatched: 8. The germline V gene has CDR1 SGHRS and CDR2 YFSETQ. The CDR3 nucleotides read TGCGCCAGCAGTCAAATTCTAGCGGGAGGAAGCACAGATACGCAGTATTTT. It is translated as CASSQILAGGSTDTQYF.

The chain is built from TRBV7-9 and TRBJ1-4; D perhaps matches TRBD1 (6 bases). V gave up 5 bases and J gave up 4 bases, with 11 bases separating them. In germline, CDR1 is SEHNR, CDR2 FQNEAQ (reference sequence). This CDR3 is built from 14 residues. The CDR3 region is CASSLGQLNEKLFF. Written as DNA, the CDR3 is TGTGCCAGCAGCCTCGGACAGCTTAATGAAAAACTGTTTTTT.

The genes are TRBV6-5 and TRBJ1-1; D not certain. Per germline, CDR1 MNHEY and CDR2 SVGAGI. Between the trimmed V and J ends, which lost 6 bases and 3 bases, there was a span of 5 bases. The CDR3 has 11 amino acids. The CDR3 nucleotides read TGTGCCAGCAGCCGGGACACTGAAGCTTTCTTT. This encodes CASSRDTEAFF.

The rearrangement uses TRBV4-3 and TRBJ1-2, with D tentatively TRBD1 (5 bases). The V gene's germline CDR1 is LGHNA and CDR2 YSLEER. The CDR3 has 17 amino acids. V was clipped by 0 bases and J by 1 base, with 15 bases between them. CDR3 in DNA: TGCGCCAGCAGCCAAGATCTAGGGCAGGGAGATAACTATGGCTACACCTTC. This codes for CASSQDLGQGDNYGYTF.

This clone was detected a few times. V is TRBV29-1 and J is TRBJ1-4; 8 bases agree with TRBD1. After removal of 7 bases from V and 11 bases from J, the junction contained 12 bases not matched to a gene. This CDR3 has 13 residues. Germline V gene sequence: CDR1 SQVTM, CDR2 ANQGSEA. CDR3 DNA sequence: TGCAGCGCGAAAGAGACAGGGGCTGAGAAACTGTTTTTT. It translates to CSAKETGAEKLFF.

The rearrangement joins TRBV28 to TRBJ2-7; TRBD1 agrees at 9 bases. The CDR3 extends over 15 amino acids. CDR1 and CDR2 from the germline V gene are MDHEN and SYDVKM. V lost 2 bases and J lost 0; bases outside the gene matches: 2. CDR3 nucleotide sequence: TGTGCCAGCAGTTTAGGGACAGGGTTCTCCTACGAGCAGTACTTC. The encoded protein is CASSLGTGFSYEQYF.

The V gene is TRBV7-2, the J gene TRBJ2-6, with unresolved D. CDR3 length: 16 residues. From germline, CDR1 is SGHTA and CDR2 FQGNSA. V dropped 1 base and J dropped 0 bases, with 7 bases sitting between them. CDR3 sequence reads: CASSLGWNSGANVLTF. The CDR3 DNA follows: TGTGCCAGCAGCTTAGGATGGAACTCTGGGGCCAACGTCCTGACTTTC.

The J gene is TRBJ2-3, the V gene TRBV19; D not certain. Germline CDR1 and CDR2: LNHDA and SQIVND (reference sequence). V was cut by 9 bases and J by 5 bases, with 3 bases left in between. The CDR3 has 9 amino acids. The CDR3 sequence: CASGDTQYF. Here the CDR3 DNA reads TGTGCCAGCGGAGATACGCAGTATTTT.

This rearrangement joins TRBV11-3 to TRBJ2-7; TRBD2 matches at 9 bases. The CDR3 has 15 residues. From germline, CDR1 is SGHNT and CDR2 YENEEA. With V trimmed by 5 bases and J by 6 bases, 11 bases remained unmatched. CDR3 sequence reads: CASSLDLAGTCEQYF. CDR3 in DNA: TGTGCCAGCAGCCTGGATCTAGCGGGGACCTGCGAGCAGTACTTC.

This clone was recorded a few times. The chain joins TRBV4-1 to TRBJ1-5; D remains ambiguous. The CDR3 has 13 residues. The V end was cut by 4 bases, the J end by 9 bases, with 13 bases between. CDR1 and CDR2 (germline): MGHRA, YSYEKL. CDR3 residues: CASSPLRTRPQHF. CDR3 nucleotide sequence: TGCGCCAGCAGCCCCCTACGTACGCGGCCCCAGCATTTT.

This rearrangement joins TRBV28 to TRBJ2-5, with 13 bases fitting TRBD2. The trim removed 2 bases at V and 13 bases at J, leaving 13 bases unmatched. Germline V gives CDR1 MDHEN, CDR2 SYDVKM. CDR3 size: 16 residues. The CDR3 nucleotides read TGTGCCAGCAGTTTAACACTTGGACTAGCGGGGGCCCGGTGGTACTTC. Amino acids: CASSLTLGLAGARWYF.

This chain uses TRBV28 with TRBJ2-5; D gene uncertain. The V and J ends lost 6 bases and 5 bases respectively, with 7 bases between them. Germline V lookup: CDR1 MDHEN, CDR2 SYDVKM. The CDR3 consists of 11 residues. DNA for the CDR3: TGTGCCAGCAGCTCTCCCGAGACCCAGTACTTC. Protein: CASSSPETQYF.

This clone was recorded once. CDR3 sequence: CASSLEGRYGYTF. CDR3 sequence (DNA): TGTGCCAGCAGCTTGGAGGGACGCTATGGCTACACCTTC. This chain joins TRBV7-8 and TRBJ1-2; D might be TRBD1 (5 bases). In germline, CDR1 is SGHVS, CDR2 FQNEAQ. There are 13 residues in the CDR3. V gave up 3 bases and J gave up 4 bases, with 9 bases separating them.